This TCR beta chain comes out of a study of cytomegalovirus exposure and HLA in healthy donors. The CDR3 has 13 amino acids. Germline CDR1 SGHTA, CDR2 FQGNSA. J was trimmed by 4 bases and V by 5 bases; bases with no gene match: 1. The study's findings and limits: Presence/absence analyses took donor sequencing depth as roughly uniform. In an earlier analysis, productive rearrangement rates for most beta V segments clustered near 87% or 30%. For most subjects, TCR beta sequences were reported to predict HLA-A and HLA-B alleles with accuracy. Later work found that TCR association rates differed between HLA loci; DRB1 had the most and HLA-C the fewest.

Points on this clone: Its cognate antigen is unknown.

Amplification used 60 Vbeta primers and 13 Jbeta primers. Profiled with immunoSEQ multiplex PCR; TCRdb holds only in-frame clones, not every one. The sample has around 160,000 clones; 80% to 90% are singletons. Sequenced material: PBMCs. The receptor's source is a man aged 18 to 29 in good health and CMV-seropositive. The chain uses TRBV7-2 and TRBJ2-1; 8 bases map to TRBD2. DNA for the CDR3: TGTGCCAGCAGCCCGGGGGGGTACAATGAGCAGTTCTTC. The encoded protein is CASSPGGYNEQFF.